This record covers a single T cell receptor beta chain. Its antigen is not known. The assay used was immunoSEQ (version v3.0), run at survey level. The method was immunoSEQ multiplex PCR; TCRdb's version includes in-frame clones alone and lacks a portion of them. The table has 25,000 to 30,000 clones, 86% seen once. The sample comes from a study of long-term antiretroviral therapy in people with HIV. Findings and caveats of the study: Relative to control repertoires, HIV repertoires exhibited narrower CDR3 length ranges.

V shed 3 bases, J shed 1 base, and the junction held 2 bases outside the gene matches. The CDR3 runs 15 residues. The germline V gene encodes CDR1 MRHNA and CDR2 SNTAGT. Every specimen provided about 1-10 million cryopreserved PBMC before DNA extraction took place. The rearrangement joins TRBV6-4 to TRBJ2-1; 8 bases are a match to TRBD1. This TCR was recovered from a man aged 35-49 years with HIV. Sequenced material: unsorted PBMCs, taken around 2.6 years after starting antiretroviral therapy. The chain's CDR3 is CASSERTGSYNEQFF. The CDR3 DNA follows: TGTGCCAGCAGTGAAAGGACAGGGTCCTACAATGAGCAGTTCTTC.